The sequence of this T cell receptor (beta chain) was determined in a study of molecular identifiers for immune sequencing clone quantification. Overall study context: Replicates involved a five-way split of RNA from approximately 20,000 or 100,000 naive CD8 cells, with sequencing of four.

This clonotype has at least ten counts. The antigen remains unidentified. Study results and caveats: Clones that had above 20 RNA copies took up over 99% of effector molecules but under 1% in naive cells. Spiked TCR RNA from one Jurkat cell reportedly showed up when mixed among one million naive cells.

In preparing bulk TCR libraries, previously described methods and listed TCR primers were used. TCRdb fed the PCR reads into MiXCR, producing one record per CDR3 protein. Altogether about 500,000 distinct CDR3 sequences are present, over 20% being singletons, with the ten largest covering around 0.84%. V was pared by 2 bases and J by 5 bases, with 17 bases between. CDR3 length: 15 residues. Germline CDR1 is SGHRS and CDR2 is YFSETQ. The chain couples TRBV5-1 to TRBJ2-7; D may be TRBD1 or TRBD2 (5 bases each). The sample was naive CD8+ T cells from blood, with Jurkat cell RNA spiked in. The subset was: FACS-sorted CD8+CD4-CCR7+CD45RA+ naive T cells. The source is a human donor in good health. Some libraries in this study had Jurkat cell RNA spiked in. The CDR3 DNA follows: TGCGCCAGCAGCTTTCGGGGCAGGGTGGTCGACGAGCAGTACTTC. Translating gives CASSFRGRVVDEQYF.